This section outlines one TCR beta chain sequence together with its context. No antigen is known for it. Sample time point: baseline pretreatment blood. Treatment in this sample: 15 Gy SBRT to primary tumor, nephrectomy 4 weeks later. Blood was sampled at baseline, 2 weeks and 4 weeks after SBRT. Repertoires were generated with immunoSEQ multiplex PCR, while TCRdb's copy carries only in-frame clones and drops some. The sample shows 45,000 to 65,000 clones, over 70% of them seen only once. The sample originates from a study of radiation and T cells in renal cell carcinoma. At the level of the study: Nephrectomy followed 15 Gy stereotactic body radiation by 4 weeks.

The V segment lost 5 bases and the J segment 6 bases; nucleotides outside the gene matches: 5. The CDR3 sequence is 15 residues long. Germline V gene lookup returns CDR1 MRHNA and CDR2 SNTAGT. Study results and limitations: Without pretreatment biopsies, baseline tumor clonotype presence was undetermined. From baseline, blood top tumor clonotypes peaked at 2 weeks post-radiation.

This specimen consisted of blood, obtained from a patient whose treatment included radiotherapy and nephrectomy. The source is a man in his sixties with renal cell carcinoma. The chain uses TRBV6-4 and TRBJ2-2; 11 positions agree with TRBD1. In nucleotides, the CDR3 is TGTGCCAGCAGTTTCTCGGGACAGGGGGCCGGGGAGCTGTTTTTT. This sequence encodes CASSFSGQGAGELFF.